The 4 T cell receptor beta chains listed next were all sequenced from one sample in a study of T-cell memory formation after mild COVID-19. Each CDR3 protein is one row after TCRdb ran MiXCR on the 5' RACE reads. The table lists fewer than 700,000 distinct CDR3 sequences, roughly 18% of them singletons, with around 13% in the top ten. Sequencing input: PBMCs or a T cell subset sorted from them (not recorded which). These TCRs come from an adult woman who had mild COVID-19 (a few samples of this study predate the infection). Cell type and time point are not known.

Only a few counts were recorded for this clonotype. The chain employs TRBV4-1 and TRBJ1-3; perhaps TRBD1 as D (6 bases). The ends were cut back, 0 bases at V and 7 bases at J, with 22 bases in the middle. Germline lookup yields CDR1 MGHRA and CDR2 YSYEKL. The CDR3 has 18 amino acids. CDR3 coding DNA: TGCGCCAGCAGCCAAGAGGGGGACATTTCTGCTTATATGAACACCATATATTTT. It specifies CASSQEGDISAYMNTIYF.

In its sample, this clonotype was seen a few times. The chain has TRBV7-9 and TRBJ2-7, with TRBD1 matching 8 bases. The CDR3 runs 15 residues. V shed 5 bases and J 1 base; nucleotides not matched to a gene: 7. Looked up from germline, CDR1 is SEHNR and CDR2 is FQNEAQ (reference sequence). The CDR3 sequence is CASSPHRDRSYEQYF. The CDR3 coding sequence is TGTGCCAGCAGCCCCCACCGGGACAGGTCCTACGAGCAGTACTTC.

This rearrangement joins TRBV4-1 to TRBJ2-7, with D hard to call. CDR1 is MGHRA, CDR2 YSYEKL, per germline. The CDR3 runs to 14 residues. V shed 0 bases and J shed 3 bases, with 9 bases lying between them. CDR3 DNA: TGCGCCAGCAGCCAAGAGTTGGGAAACTACGAGCAGTACTTC. Its translation is CASSQELGNYEQYF.

The chain is built from TRBV6-1 and TRBJ2-7; D might be TRBD1 or TRBD2, each matching 5 bases. V was cut by 6 bases and J by 1 base, with 13 bases left in between. The CDR3 has 14 residues. Germline-derived CDR1 and CDR2 are MNHNS and SASEGT. The CDR3 loop is CASREWGNSYEQYF. In nucleotides, the CDR3 is TGTGCCAGCAGAGAATGGGGGAATTCCTACGAGCAGTACTTC.